This TCR beta chain was sequenced for a study of shared clonotypes between healthy human individuals. Study-level results: Naive subsets tended to show greater estimated richness than memory subsets. Non-shared clonotypes were found to have lower generation probabilities than the clonotypes that were shared by all four of the sorted-subset donors.

For this clone: Its antigen is as yet unknown.

The CD4+ fraction was divided into a CD45RA+ naive subset and a CD45RA-negative memory subset. Method: immunoSEQ multiplex PCR; TCRdb's copy keeps in-frame clones and lacks some. Of just over 2,000,000 clones in the sample, 90% to 95% were seen once. Specimen: naive CD4+ T cells sorted from blood. The subset was: CD45RA+ positively selected. This TCR came from a man aged 18 to 35 in good health.

CDR3 sequence reads: CASSNGGNTEAFF. CDR3 sequence (DNA): TGTGCCAGCAGCAACGGGGGGAACACTGAAGCTTTCTTT. This chain joins TRBV7-9 and TRBJ1-1; D possibly corresponds to TRBD1 (5 bases). CDR3 length: 13 amino acids. The germline CDR1 and CDR2 sequences are SEHNR and FQNEAQ (reference sequence). The V end lost 5 bases, the J end lost 1 base, and 8 bases lay between the germline ends. Looking up the rest from reference TRBV7-9 and TRBJ1-1 gives the full variable domain: DTGVSQNPRHKITKRGQNVTFRCDPISEHNRLYWYRQTLGQGPEFLTYFQNEAQLEKSRLLSDRFSAERPKGSFSTLEIQRTEQGDSAMYLCASSNGGNTEAFFGQGTRLTVV.